This TCR beta chain originates from a study of T cells in Graves' hyperthyroidism and ophthalmopathy. TCR beta CDR3 region amplification was performed from RNA transcripts. First-round RT-PCR of the TCR CDR3 relied on the HTBI primer set. TCRdb re-derived calls from the multiplex PCR reads in MiXCR, one entry per CDR3 protein. The repertoire holds about half a million distinct CDR3 sequences, nearly 20% seen once, with roughly 47% in the top ten. The V gene's germline CDR1 is MDHEN and CDR2 SYDVKM. This CDR3 is built from 18 residues. J gave up 2 bases and V 5 bases, and 14 bases lay outside the gene matches. There are many counts of this clonotype. Diagnostic decisions used clinical symptoms, serum thyroxine and TRAb, thyroid ultrasound and orbital computed tomography.

The rearrangement joins TRBV28 to TRBJ2-1; 8 bases agree with TRBD2. The sequenced sample was blood. The TCR comes from a man aged 35 to 55 with Graves' ophthalmopathy. The CDR3 nucleotides read TGTGCCAGCAGTCTTCCTCCACTAGCGGCTACCCCCTACAATGAGCAGTTCTTC. Protein: CASSLPPLAATPYNEQFF. Together with reference TRBV28 and TRBJ2-1, the CDR3 gives the full variable domain: DVKVTQSSRYLVKRTGEKVFLECVQDMDHENMFWYRQDPGLGLRLIYFSYDVKMKEKGDIPEGYSVSREKKERFSLILESASTNQTSMYLCASSLPPLAATPYNEQFFGPGTRLTVL.